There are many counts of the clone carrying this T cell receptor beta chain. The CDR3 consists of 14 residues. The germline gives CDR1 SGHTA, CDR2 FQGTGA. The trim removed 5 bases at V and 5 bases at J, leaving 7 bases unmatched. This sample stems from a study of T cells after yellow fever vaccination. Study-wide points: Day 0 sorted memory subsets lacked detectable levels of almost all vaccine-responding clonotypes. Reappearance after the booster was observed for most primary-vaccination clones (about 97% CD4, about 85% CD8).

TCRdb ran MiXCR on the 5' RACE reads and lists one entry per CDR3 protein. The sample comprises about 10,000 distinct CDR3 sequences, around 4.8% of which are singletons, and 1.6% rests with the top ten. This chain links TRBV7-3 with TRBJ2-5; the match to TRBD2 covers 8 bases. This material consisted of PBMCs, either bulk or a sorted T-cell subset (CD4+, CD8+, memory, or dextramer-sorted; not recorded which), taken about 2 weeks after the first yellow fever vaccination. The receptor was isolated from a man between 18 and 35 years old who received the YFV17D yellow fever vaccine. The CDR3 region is CASSESGGGETQYF. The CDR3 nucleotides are TGTGCCAGCAGCGAGAGCGGGGGAGGGGAGACCCAGTACTTC.